Below are 21 T cell receptor beta chains sequenced from a single sample in a study of cytomegalovirus exposure and HLA in healthy donors. This PCR relied on a set of 60 Vbeta primers and 13 Jbeta primers. Some clones are missing from TCRdb's copy, which holds only in-frame ones; the method was immunoSEQ multiplex PCR. Of 200,000 or so clones in the sample, roughly 90% were seen once. Material: PBMCs. The receptors here all came from a girl under three years old in good health and CMV-seronegative.

The chain carries TRBV5-1 and TRBJ1-4; 7 nucleotides agree with TRBD1. This CDR3 spans 14 amino acids. Per the germline V gene, CDR1 is SGHRS and CDR2 is YFSETQ. The junction had 8 bases not matched to a gene; V was cut back by 5 bases and J by 7 bases. CDR3 sequence reads: CASSHRGGGEKLFF. For the CDR3, the DNA is TGCGCCAGCAGTCACAGGGGAGGCGGTGAAAAACTGTTTTTT.

This clone was seen more than once but under ten times. The genes are TRBV10-3 and TRBJ2-3; TRBD2 agrees at 10 bases. CDR1 is ENHRY, CDR2 SYGVKD, per germline. The CDR3 has 13 residues. Trimming at V came to 10 bases and at J to 1 base, leaving 2 bases not matched to a gene. CDR3 protein: CATGLAGTDTQYF. As DNA, the CDR3 is TGTGCCACCGGACTAGCGGGCACAGATACGCAGTATTTT.

V gene TRBV11-3 combines with J gene TRBJ2-1; D might be TRBD2 (5 bases). Deletions cut 6 bases from V and 6 bases from J, with 18 bases between. Per the germline V gene, CDR1 is SGHNT and CDR2 is YENEEA. This CDR3 comprises 15 residues. CDR3 DNA: TGTGCCAGCAGTCAGACCCGAGGGTCAGGCAATGAGCAGTTCTTC. Encoded protein: CASSQTRGSGNEQFF.

V gene TRBV13 combines with J gene TRBJ2-3, with 9 bases aligning to TRBD2. This CDR3 is built from 16 residues. Unmatched junction bases numbered 6, after V lost 2 bases and J lost 3 bases. The V gene's germline CDR1 is PRHDT and CDR2 FYEKMQ (reference sequence). CDR3 coding DNA: TGTGCCAGCAGCTTATATGGCGGGGGGGCGACAGATACGCAGTATTTT. This translates into CASSLYGGGATDTQYF.

This clone has just a few counts. The DNA of the CDR3 is TGTGCCAGCAGTTATCCGGAGGGCCGAAAGGCTCACGAGCAGTACTTC. It yields the protein CASSYPEGRKAHEQYF. This chain connects TRBV27 to TRBJ2-7; D might be TRBD2 (6 bases). CDR1 is MNHEY and CDR2 is SMNVEV in the germline V gene (reference sequence). The CDR3 length is 16 residues. Trimming stripped 4 bases from V and 5 bases from J, with 21 bases between.

The CDR3 sequence: CAWNPGTGNNQPQHF. The DNA for the CDR3 is TGTGCCTGGAACCCCGGGACAGGGAACAATCAGCCCCAGCATTTT. The rearrangement joins TRBV30 to TRBJ1-5; TRBD1 matches 9 bases. This CDR3 region has 15 residues. CDR1 and CDR2 (germline): GTSNPN, SVGIG (reference sequence). V was clipped by 4 bases and J by 3 bases; unmatched bases: 7.

The rearrangement links TRBV4-1 to TRBJ2-2, with TRBD1 matching 9 bases. Germline CDR1 and CDR2: MGHRA and YSYEKL. The ends lost 2 bases at V and 6 bases at J; junction bases unmatched: 4. The CDR3 contains 15 residues. CDR3 region: CASSQRRDRAGELFF. In DNA, the CDR3 is TGCGCCAGCAGCCAAAGACGGGACAGGGCCGGGGAGCTGTTTTTT.

The chain couples TRBV27 to TRBJ1-6; a weak D match, TRBD1 (6 bases). The CDR3 is made up of 14 amino acids. Trimming took 7 bases from V and 5 from J, leaving 12 bases between them. Per the germline V gene, CDR1 is MNHEY and CDR2 is SMNVEV (reference sequence). The CDR3 loop reads CASMAEGDNSPLHF. Written as DNA, the CDR3 is TGTGCCAGCATGGCTGAGGGGGATAATTCACCCCTCCACTTT.

The V and J genes are TRBV12-1 and TRBJ1-2; the table names TRBD1, a call not compared with the DNA. TRBV12-1 is marked as a pseudogene. CDR3 size: 12 residues. The CDR3 DNA sequence: TGTGCCAGCAGCTTTGCAGGGGTTGGCTACACCTTC. This gives the protein CASSFAGVGYTF.

The chain's CDR3 is CAWSLGGVETQYF. The CDR3 DNA reads as TGTGCCTGGAGTCTGGGGGGAGTAGAGACCCAGTACTTC. The chain employs TRBV30 and TRBJ2-5; maybe TRBD2 (6 bases). The V gene's germline CDR1 is GTSNPN and CDR2 SVGIG (reference sequence). Trimming shortened V by 2 bases and J by 4 bases, and 11 bases separated the two germline ends. The CDR3 sequence is 13 residues long.

The chain links TRBV11-2 to TRBJ1-2; TRBD1 aligns across 8 bases. Germline CDR1 and CDR2: SGHAT and FQNNGV. Germline trimming cut 0 bases from V and 4 bases from J; bases unmatched to any gene: 4. This CDR3 is 15 amino acids long. CDR3 nucleotide sequence: TGTGCCAGCAGCTTAGATTCCAGGGGGCTCTATGGCTACACCTTC. As protein: CASSLDSRGLYGYTF.

V usage is TRBV5-1 and J usage is TRBJ2-1; the D gene is possibly TRBD2 (6 bases). The CDR3 covers 14 residues. CDR1 SGHRS and CDR2 YFSETQ come from the germline V gene. Deletions cut 0 bases from V and 10 bases from J, with 14 bases between. CDR3 sequence reads: CASSLELAGREQFF. CDR3 in DNA: TGCGCCAGCAGCTTGGAACTAGCCGGGCGGGAGCAGTTCTTC. Drawing the rest from reference TRBV5-1 and TRBJ2-1, the complete variable domain is KAGVTQTPRYLIKTRGQQVTLSCSPISGHRSVSWYQQTPGQGLQFLFEYFSETQRNKGNFPGRFSGRQFSNSRSEMNVSTLELGDSALYLCASSLELAGREQFFGPGTRLTVL.

This clone was seen once. The chain uses TRBV6-1 and TRBJ1-5; D is ambiguous. Between the trimmed V and J ends, which lost 1 base and 4 bases, there was a span of 8 bases. This CDR3 has 14 amino acids. Per germline, CDR1 MNHNS and CDR2 SASEGT. The CDR3 spells CASSEGPGNQPQHF. The CDR3 nucleotides are TGTGCCAGCAGTGAAGGGCCAGGAAATCAGCCCCAGCATTTT.

The chain carries TRBV6-1 and TRBJ2-7, with D possibly being TRBD1 (6 bases). Looked up from germline, CDR1 is MNHNS and CDR2 is SASEGT. The CDR3 is 16 amino acids. V lost 2 bases, J lost 5 bases, and 19 bases lay in between. As DNA, the CDR3 is TGTGCCAGCAGTGAACAGGGGTTTGGCAATTTTGACGAGCAGTACTTC. Its protein is CASSEQGFGNFDEQYF.

The rearrangement joins TRBV5-1 to TRBJ2-5, with D possibly TRBD1 on 6 matching bases. Germline loops: CDR1 SGHRS, CDR2 YFSETQ. V was cut by 3 bases and J by 2 bases, with 14 bases left in between. This CDR3 contains 15 residues. Here the CDR3 DNA reads TGCGCCAGCAGCTCGGTGGGGGCGGCGCAAGAGACCCAGTACTTC. It yields the protein CASSSVGAAQETQYF.

The chain recombines TRBV15 with TRBJ1-4, with D perhaps matching TRBD1 (6 bases). Germline V lookup: CDR1 LNHNV, CDR2 YYDKDF (reference sequence). The CDR3 consists of 15 residues. The V end was cut by 3 bases, the J end by 8 bases, with 16 bases between. CDR3 in DNA: TGTGCCACCAGCAGGGAACAGGGTTTTCAGGAAAAACTGTTTTTT. It yields the protein CATSREQGFQEKLFF.

This clone showed up just a few times. The genes are TRBV5-1 and TRBJ2-7; 7 bases line up with TRBD1. The CDR3 length is 15 residues. With 0 bases clipped from V and 5 bases from J, the junction kept 8 bases outside the gene matches. Per the germline V gene, CDR1 is SGHRS and CDR2 is YFSETQ. CDR3 protein: CASSLADRDHHEQYF. The CDR3 nucleotides are TGCGCCAGCAGCTTGGCCGACAGGGACCATCACGAGCAGTACTTC. The full variable domain, with the rest looked up from reference TRBV5-1 and TRBJ2-7, is KAGVTQTPRYLIKTRGQQVTLSCSPISGHRSVSWYQQTPGQGLQFLFEYFSETQRNKGNFPGRFSGRQFSNSRSEMNVSTLELGDSALYLCASSLADRDHHEQYFGPGTRLTVT.

This chain uses TRBV29-1 with TRBJ1-2; D is unclear. The CDR3 consists of 11 residues. Trimming removed 4 bases at V and 8 bases at J, with 11 bases between. The germline V gene encodes CDR1 SQVTM and CDR2 ANQGSEA. The CDR3 DNA sequence: TGCAGCGTTGTTGAGGAGGGCGGCTACACCTTC. It yields the protein CSVVEEGGYTF.

The chain recombines TRBV5-4 with TRBJ1-2; a possible D gene is TRBD1 (6 bases). Germline V lookup: CDR1 SGHNT, CDR2 YYREEE (reference sequence). V was shortened by 1 base and J by 3 bases, with 10 bases between the two germline ends. The CDR3 runs to 14 residues. The CDR3, as DNA: TGTGCCAGCAGCTTGAGGGGGGGGGACTATGGCTACACCTTC. Its protein product is CASSLRGGDYGYTF.

This chain joins TRBV7-9 and TRBJ1-6, with TRBD1 identical over 9 bases. The germline gives CDR1 SEHNR, CDR2 FQNEAQ (reference sequence). Trimming at V came to 3 bases and at J to 7 bases, leaving 1 base not matched to a gene. This CDR3 has 14 residues. The CDR3 DNA reads as TGTGCCAGCAGCTTTGGACAGGGGAATTCACCCCTCCACTTT. Translating it yields CASSFGQGNSPLHF. Full variable domain (outside the CDR3, taken from reference TRBV7-9 and TRBJ1-6): DTGVSQNPRHKITKRGQNVTFRCDPISEHNRLYWYRQTLGQGPEFLTYFQNEAQLEKSRLLSDRFSAERPKGSFSTLEIQRTEQGDSAMYLCASSFGQGNSPLHFGNGTRLTVT.

This clone was counted a single time. The rearrangement uses TRBV7-6 and TRBJ1-1; TRBD1 aligns across 9 bases. This CDR3 region has 16 residues. From germline, CDR1 is SGHVS and CDR2 FNYEAQ. Trimming at V came to 5 bases and at J to 1 base, leaving 8 bases not matched to a gene. The CDR3 coding sequence is TGTGCCAGCAGCGCTATAGACAGGGGGAAGAACACTGAAGCTTTCTTT. It encodes CASSAIDRGKNTEAFF.